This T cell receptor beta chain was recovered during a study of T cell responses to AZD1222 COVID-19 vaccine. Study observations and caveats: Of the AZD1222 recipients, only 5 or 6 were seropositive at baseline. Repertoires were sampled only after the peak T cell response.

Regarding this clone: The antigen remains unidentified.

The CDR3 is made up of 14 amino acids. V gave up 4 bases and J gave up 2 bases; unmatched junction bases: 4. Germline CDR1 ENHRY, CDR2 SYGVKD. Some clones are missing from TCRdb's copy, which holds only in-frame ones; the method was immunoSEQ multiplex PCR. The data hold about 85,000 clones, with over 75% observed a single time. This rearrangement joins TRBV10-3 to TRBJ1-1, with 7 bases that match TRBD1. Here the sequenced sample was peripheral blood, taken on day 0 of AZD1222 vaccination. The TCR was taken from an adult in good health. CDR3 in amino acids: CAISGGQHNTEAFF. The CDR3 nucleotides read TGTGCCATCAGTGGGGGACAGCATAACACTGAAGCTTTCTTT.